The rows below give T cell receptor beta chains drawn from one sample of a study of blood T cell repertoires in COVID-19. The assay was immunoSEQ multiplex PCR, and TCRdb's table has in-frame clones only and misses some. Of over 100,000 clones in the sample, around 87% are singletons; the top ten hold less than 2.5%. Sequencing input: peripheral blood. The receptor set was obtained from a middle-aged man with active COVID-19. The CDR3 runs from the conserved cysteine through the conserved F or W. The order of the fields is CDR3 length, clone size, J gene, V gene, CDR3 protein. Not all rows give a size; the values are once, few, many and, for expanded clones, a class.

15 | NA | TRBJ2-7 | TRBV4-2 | CASSPREGAGYEQYF
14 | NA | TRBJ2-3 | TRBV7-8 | CASSSAGVGNTQYF
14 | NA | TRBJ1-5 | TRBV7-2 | CASSFGGAGQPQHF
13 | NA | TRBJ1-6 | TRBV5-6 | CASSFGGNSPLHF
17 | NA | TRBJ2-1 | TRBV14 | CASSQDVGALSYNEQFF
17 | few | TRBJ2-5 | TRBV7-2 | CASSLFPLDRRGETQYF
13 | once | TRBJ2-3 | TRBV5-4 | CASRAQGTDTQYF
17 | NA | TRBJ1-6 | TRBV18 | CASSLGLRTGVNSPLHF
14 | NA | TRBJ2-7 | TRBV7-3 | CASSLDRGPYEQYF
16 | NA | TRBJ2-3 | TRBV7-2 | CASSLGPSGSTDTQYF
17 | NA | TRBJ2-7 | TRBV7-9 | CASSLVRAPRSSYEQYF
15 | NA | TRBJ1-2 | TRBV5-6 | CASSSPRVEAAYYTF
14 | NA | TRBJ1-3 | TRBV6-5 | CASGLGGGGNTIYF
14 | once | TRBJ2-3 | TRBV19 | CASQSGGRTDTQYF
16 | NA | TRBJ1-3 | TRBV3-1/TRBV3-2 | CASSQARDTPGNTIYF
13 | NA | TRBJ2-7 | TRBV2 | CASAPGQGYEQYF
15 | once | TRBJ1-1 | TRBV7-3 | CASSLTGTGDTEAFF
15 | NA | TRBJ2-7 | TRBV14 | CASSQGLRRTYEQYF
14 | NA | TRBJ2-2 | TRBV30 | CAWNPGGLGGELFF
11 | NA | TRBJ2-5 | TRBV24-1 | CATGTSETQYF
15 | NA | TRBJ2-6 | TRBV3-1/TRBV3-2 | CASSPGFSGANVLTF
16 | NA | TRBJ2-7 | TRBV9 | CASSPRGVGGVYEQYF
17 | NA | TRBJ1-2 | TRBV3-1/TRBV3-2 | CASSHSGQGAGGYGYTF
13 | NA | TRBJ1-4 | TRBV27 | CASSLWQDEKLFF
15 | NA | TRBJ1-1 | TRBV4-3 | CASSQDASGRLEAFF
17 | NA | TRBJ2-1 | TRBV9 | CASSPGGGGASYNEQFF
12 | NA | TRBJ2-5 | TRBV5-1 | CASSVQGETQYF
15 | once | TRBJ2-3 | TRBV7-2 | CASRARSGGTDTQYF
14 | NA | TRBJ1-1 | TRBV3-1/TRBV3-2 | CASSFGQGNTEAFF
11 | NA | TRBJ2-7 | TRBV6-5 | CAAGSTYEQYF
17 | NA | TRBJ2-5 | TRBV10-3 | CAISTDRLDRSQETQYF
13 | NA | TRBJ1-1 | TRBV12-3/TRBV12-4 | CASNLQKNTEAFF
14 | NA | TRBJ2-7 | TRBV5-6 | CASSLSLEVYEQYF
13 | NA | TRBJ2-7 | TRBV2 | CASSTGGGREQYF
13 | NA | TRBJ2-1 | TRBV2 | CASIGTGMNEQFF
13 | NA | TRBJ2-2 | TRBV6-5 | CASKRGNTGELFF
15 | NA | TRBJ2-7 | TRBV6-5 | CASSRWGGGAYEQYF
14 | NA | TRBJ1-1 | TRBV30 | CAWSVGGPNTEAFF
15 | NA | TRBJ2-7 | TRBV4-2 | CASSQEGTELYEQYF
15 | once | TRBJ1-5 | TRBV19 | CASSMRGGGNQPQHF
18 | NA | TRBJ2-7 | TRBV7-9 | CASSPRDHRDRGYYEQYF
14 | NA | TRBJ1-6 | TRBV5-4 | CASSLDRYNSPLHF
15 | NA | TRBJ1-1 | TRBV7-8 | CASSPQTGSGTEAFF
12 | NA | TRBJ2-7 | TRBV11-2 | CASSLGAWEQYF
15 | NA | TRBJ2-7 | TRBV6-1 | CASSETPGQAYEQYF
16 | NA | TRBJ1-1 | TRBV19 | CASSSDTTVFNTEAFF
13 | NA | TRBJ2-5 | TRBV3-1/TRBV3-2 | CASSLARRETQYF
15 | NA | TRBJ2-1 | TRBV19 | CASRNSGSRTNEQFF
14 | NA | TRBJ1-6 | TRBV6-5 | CASGLGGASSPLHF
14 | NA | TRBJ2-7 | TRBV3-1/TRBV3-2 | CASRGGLSGGEQYF
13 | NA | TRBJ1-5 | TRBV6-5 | CASGSGQGKPQHF
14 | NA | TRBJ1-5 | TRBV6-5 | CASSPTGGSQPQHF
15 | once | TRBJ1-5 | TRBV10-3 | CAISQRDRDNQPQHF
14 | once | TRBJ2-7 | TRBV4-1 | CASSRGRGGYEQYF